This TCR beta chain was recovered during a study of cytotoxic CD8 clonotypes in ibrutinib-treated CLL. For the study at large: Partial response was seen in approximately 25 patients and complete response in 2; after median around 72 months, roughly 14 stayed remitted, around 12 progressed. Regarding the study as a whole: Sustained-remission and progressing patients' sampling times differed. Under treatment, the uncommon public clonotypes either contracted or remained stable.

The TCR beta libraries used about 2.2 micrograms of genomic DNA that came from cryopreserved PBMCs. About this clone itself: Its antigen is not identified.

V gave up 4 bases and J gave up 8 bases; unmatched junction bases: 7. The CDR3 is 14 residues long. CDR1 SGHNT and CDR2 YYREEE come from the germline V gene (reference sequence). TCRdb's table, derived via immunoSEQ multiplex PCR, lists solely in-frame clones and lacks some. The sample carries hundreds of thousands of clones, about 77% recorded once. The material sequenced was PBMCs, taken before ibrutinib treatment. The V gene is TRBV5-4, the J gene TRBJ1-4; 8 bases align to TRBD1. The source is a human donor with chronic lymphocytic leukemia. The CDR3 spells CASSPDRGREKLFF. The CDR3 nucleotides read TGTGCCAGCAGCCCAGACAGGGGACGGGAAAAACTGTTTTTT.